The rows below give T cell receptor beta chains drawn from one sample of a study of cytomegalovirus exposure and HLA in healthy donors. The data were produced by immunoSEQ multiplex PCR, yet TCRdb's version contains in-frame clones alone and is incomplete. This table holds about 150,000 clones, about 80% found once. Sequencing input: PBMCs. These receptors originate from a man aged 25 to 45 in good health and CMV-seronegative. Both conserved end residues are part of each CDR3. Fields, in order: V gene, D gene, J gene, CDR3 protein. A D gene is named only where the DNA matches it firmly.

V gene: TRBV15
D gene: TRBD2
J gene: TRBJ2-3
CDR3 protein: CATRTSVRTDTQYF

V gene: TRBV18
D gene: NA
J gene: TRBJ2-3
CDR3 protein: CASSRLSGVSDTQYF

V gene: TRBV4-3
D gene: NA
J gene: TRBJ2-3
CDR3 protein: CASSQDSGTSDTQYF

V gene: TRBV28
D gene: TRBD1
J gene: TRBJ1-1
CDR3 protein: CASSPGQLHTEAFF

V gene: TRBV30
D gene: NA
J gene: TRBJ1-1
CDR3 protein: CAWSVLRVEAFF

V gene: TRBV7-6
D gene: NA
J gene: TRBJ1-2
CDR3 protein: CASSPRQGSYGYTF

V gene: TRBV19
D gene: NA
J gene: TRBJ1-5
CDR3 protein: CASTGTSGAQPQHF

V gene: TRBV29-1
D gene: TRBD2
J gene: TRBJ2-5
CDR3 protein: CSVLGVAGGGETQYF

V gene: TRBV6-1
D gene: TRBD1
J gene: TRBJ2-7
CDR3 protein: CASSARQGRGSYEQYF

V gene: TRBV28
D gene: NA
J gene: TRBJ2-7
CDR3 protein: CASSLGGTPSYEQYF

V gene: TRBV30
D gene: NA
J gene: TRBJ2-7
CDR3 protein: CAWRRGGSTGTYEQYF

V gene: TRBV29-1
D gene: TRBD2
J gene: TRBJ2-3
CDR3 protein: CSVDTSGSRDTQYF

V gene: TRBV7-8
D gene: NA
J gene: TRBJ2-6
CDR3 protein: CASSLYGQGGANVLTF

V gene: TRBV27
D gene: TRBD2
J gene: TRBJ2-1
CDR3 protein: CASSPSLAGGPPLRFNEQFF

V gene: TRBV5-8
D gene: TRBD2
J gene: TRBJ2-3
CDR3 protein: CASSLGLAGDADTQYF

V gene: TRBV7-2
D gene: TRBD1
J gene: TRBJ1-3
CDR3 protein: CASSLSGTGSGNTIYF

V gene: TRBV4-1
D gene: TRBD2
J gene: TRBJ2-2
CDR3 protein: CAAREREGLGELFF

V gene: TRBV21-1
D gene: NA
J gene: TRBJ2-5
CDR3 protein: CASSMTGKETQYF

V gene: TRBV30
D gene: TRBD1
J gene: TRBJ1-2
CDR3 protein: CAWSLDRGYGYTF

V gene: TRBV6-4
D gene: TRBD2
J gene: TRBJ2-3
CDR3 protein: CASSDSTSGSTDTQYF

V gene: TRBV19
D gene: NA
J gene: TRBJ1-1
CDR3 protein: CASRPGGREEAFF

V gene: TRBV7-7
D gene: NA
J gene: TRBJ2-1
CDR3 protein: CVSSSSGGGNEQFF

V gene: TRBV5-3
D gene: TRBD2
J gene: TRBJ2-7
CDR3 protein: CARSLRAGGPGEQYF

V gene: TRBV10-1
D gene: NA
J gene: TRBJ2-1
CDR3 protein: CASSESVGGYNEQFF

V gene: TRBV10-3
D gene: TRBD2
J gene: TRBJ2-5
CDR3 protein: CAISGTSGTHAFQETQYF

V gene: TRBV6-6
D gene: TRBD2
J gene: TRBJ2-1
CDR3 protein: CASSYSSGVYNEQFF

V gene: TRBV25-1
D gene: TRBD2
J gene: TRBJ2-5
CDR3 protein: CATSSGSQPSRAETQYF

V gene: TRBV5-1
D gene: NA
J gene: TRBJ1-1
CDR3 protein: CASSTQGFSEAFF

V gene: TRBV28
D gene: NA
J gene: TRBJ1-5
CDR3 protein: CASSPPYGVMKPQHF

V gene: TRBV28
D gene: NA
J gene: TRBJ1-5
CDR3 protein: CASSSAPRGQPQHF

V gene: TRBV5-6
D gene: TRBD1
J gene: TRBJ2-1
CDR3 protein: CASSQGVSSYNEQFF

V gene: TRBV10-3
D gene: NA
J gene: TRBJ2-5
CDR3 protein: CAISEEASHQETQYF

V gene: TRBV2
D gene: NA
J gene: TRBJ2-1
CDR3 protein: CASMGVGGLYNEQFF

V gene: TRBV30
D gene: NA
J gene: TRBJ2-1
CDR3 protein: CAWTAGNENEQFF

V gene: TRBV28
D gene: NA
J gene: TRBJ1-1
CDR3 protein: CASSSAGAEKNTEAFF

V gene: TRBV27
D gene: NA
J gene: TRBJ2-1
CDR3 protein: CASSLLGGRAHNEQFF

V gene: TRBV5-1
D gene: TRBD2
J gene: TRBJ2-1
CDR3 protein: CASSLATGGPYEQFF

V gene: TRBV18
D gene: NA
J gene: TRBJ1-1
CDR3 protein: CASSPKSVNTEAFF

V gene: TRBV6-4
D gene: NA
J gene: TRBJ1-1
CDR3 protein: CASSYRVGTEAFF

V gene: TRBV18
D gene: NA
J gene: TRBJ2-5
CDR3 protein: CASSIGVETQYF

V gene: TRBV30
D gene: NA
J gene: TRBJ2-6
CDR3 protein: CAWTRSPGANVLTF

V gene: TRBV9
D gene: NA
J gene: TRBJ2-7
CDR3 protein: CASKGGRPGRVGEQYF

V gene: TRBV27
D gene: TRBD1
J gene: TRBJ2-1
CDR3 protein: CASINRDSVYNEQFF

V gene: TRBV7-2
D gene: NA
J gene: TRBJ2-2
CDR3 protein: CASSLALNTGELFF

V gene: TRBV7-9
D gene: NA
J gene: TRBJ1-2
CDR3 protein: CASSPGGVGYTF

V gene: TRBV5-6
D gene: TRBD2
J gene: TRBJ2-7
CDR3 protein: CASSFRIAGMTAGRHEQYF

V gene: TRBV27
D gene: NA
J gene: TRBJ2-1
CDR3 protein: CASSSQRGYNEQFF

V gene: TRBV12-2
D gene: NA
J gene: TRBJ2-5
CDR3 protein: CASRLEHLAGLQETQYF

V gene: TRBV29-1
D gene: NA
J gene: NA
CDR3 protein: CSVEVGGEQYF

V gene: TRBV7-9
D gene: NA
J gene: TRBJ1-2
CDR3 protein: CASSLEAGSYTF

V gene: TRBV28
D gene: TRBD2
J gene: TRBJ2-3
CDR3 protein: CASSRSGGDTQYF

V gene: TRBV10-3
D gene: NA
J gene: TRBJ1-1
CDR3 protein: CAISGGRVESGRTEAFF

V gene: TRBV7-2
D gene: NA
J gene: TRBJ2-7
CDR3 protein: CASSLDSRVGGQYF